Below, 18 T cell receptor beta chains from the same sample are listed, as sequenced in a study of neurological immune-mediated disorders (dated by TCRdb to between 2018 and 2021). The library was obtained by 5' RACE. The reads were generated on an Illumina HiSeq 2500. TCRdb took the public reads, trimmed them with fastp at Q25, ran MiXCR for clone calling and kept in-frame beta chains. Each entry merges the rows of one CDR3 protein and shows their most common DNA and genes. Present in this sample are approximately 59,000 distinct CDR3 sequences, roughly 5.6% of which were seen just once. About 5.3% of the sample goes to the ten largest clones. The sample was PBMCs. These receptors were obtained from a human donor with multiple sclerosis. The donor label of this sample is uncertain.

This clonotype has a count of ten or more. The CDR3 here is CATKRRQKNYEQYF. DNA of the CDR3: TGTGCCACCAAACGGCGGCAGAAAAACTACGAGCAGTACTTC. This sequence joins TRBV24-1 and TRBJ2-7; unclear D gene. Trimming cost V 8 bases and J 3 bases, with 16 bases left between them. From germline, CDR1 is KGHDR and CDR2 SFDVKD. The CDR3 loop spans 14 amino acids.

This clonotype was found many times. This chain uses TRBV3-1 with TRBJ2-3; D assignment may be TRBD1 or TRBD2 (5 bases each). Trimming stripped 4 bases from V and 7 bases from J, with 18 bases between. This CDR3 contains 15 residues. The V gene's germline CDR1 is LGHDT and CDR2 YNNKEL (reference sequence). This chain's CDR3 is CASSLTGTRSYTQYF. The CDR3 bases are TGTGCCAGCAGCCTGACCGGGACGCGATCGTATACGCAGTATTTT.

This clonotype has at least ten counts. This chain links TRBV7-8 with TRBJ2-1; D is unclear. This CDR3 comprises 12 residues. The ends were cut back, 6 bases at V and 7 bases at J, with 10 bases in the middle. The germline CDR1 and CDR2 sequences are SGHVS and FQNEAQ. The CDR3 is CASSLTINEQFF. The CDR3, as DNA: TGTGCCAGCAGTCTTACGATTAATGAGCAGTTCTTC.

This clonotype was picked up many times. The CDR3 reads CSARPGQGDSPLHF. CDR3 in DNA: TGCAGTGCTAGGCCGGGACAGGGTGATTCACCCCTCCACTTT. This chain joins TRBV20-1 and TRBJ1-6, with 9 positions matching TRBD1. Germline CDR1 and CDR2: DFQATT and SNEGSKA (reference sequence). The CDR3 totals 14 residues. The junction had 5 bases not matched to a gene; V was cut back by 3 bases and J by 8 bases.

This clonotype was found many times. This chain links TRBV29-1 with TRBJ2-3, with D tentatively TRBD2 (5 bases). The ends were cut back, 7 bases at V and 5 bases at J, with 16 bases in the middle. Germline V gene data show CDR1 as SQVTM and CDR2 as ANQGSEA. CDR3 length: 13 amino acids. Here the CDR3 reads CSAQRAVGDTQYF. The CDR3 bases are TGCAGCGCTCAGAGGGCAGTTGGAGATACGCAGTATTTT.

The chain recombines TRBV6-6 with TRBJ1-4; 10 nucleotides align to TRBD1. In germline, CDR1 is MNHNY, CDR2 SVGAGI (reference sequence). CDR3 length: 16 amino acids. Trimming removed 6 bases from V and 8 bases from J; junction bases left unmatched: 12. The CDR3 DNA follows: TGTGCCAGCAGCTCCGTCCTGGGACAGGGGCCCGAAAAACTGTTTTTT. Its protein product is CASSSVLGQGPEKLFF.

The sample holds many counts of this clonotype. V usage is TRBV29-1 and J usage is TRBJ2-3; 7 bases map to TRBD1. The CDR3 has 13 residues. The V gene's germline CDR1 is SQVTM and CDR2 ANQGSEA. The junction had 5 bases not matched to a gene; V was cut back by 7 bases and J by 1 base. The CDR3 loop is CSGATGGTDTQYF. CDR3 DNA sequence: TGCAGCGGGGCAACAGGGGGCACAGATACGCAGTATTTT.

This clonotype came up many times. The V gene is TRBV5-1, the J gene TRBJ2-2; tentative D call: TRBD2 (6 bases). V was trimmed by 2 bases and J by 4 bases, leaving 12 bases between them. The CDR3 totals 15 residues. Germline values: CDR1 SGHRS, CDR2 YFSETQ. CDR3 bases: TGCGCCAGCAGCTTTCTAGCGTCGAGCACCGGGGAGCTGTTTTTT. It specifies CASSFLASSTGELFF.

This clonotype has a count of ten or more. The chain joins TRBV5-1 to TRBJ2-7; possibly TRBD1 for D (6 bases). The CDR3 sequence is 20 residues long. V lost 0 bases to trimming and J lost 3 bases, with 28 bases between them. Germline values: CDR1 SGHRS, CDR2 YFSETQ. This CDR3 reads CASSLAPLSFDRRLFYEQYF. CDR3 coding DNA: TGCGCCAGCAGCTTGGCCCCGCTCTCCTTCGACAGGCGACTCTTCTACGAGCAGTACTTC.

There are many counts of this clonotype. CDR3 residues: CASSKYRVGDEAFF. For the CDR3, the DNA is TGTGCCAGCAGTAAATACAGGGTAGGGGATGAAGCTTTCTTT. The chain is built from TRBV6-6 and TRBJ1-1, with D tentatively TRBD1 (6 bases). Trimming pared 5 bases from V and 7 bases from J, leaving 17 bases between. This CDR3 contains 14 residues. Germline CDR1 reads MNHNY; CDR2 reads SVGAGI (reference sequence).

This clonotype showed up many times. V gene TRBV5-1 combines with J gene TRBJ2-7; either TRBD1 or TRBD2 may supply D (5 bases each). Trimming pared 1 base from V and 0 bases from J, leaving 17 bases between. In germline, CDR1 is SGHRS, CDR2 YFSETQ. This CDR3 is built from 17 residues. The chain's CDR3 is CASSLSGVGPVSYEQYF. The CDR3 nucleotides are TGCGCCAGCAGCTTGTCGGGTGTGGGACCCGTCTCCTACGAGCAGTACTTC.

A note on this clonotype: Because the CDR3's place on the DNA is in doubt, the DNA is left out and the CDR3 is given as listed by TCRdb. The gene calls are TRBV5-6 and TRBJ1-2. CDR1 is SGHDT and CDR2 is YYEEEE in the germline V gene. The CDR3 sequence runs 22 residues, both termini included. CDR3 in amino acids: CASSFYICSASSAGAVGNGYTF.

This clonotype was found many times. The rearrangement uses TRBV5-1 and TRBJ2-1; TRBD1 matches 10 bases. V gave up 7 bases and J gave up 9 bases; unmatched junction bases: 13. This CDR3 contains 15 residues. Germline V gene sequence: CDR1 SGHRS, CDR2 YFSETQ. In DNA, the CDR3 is TGCGCCAGCGGCCAGGCCGGGACAGGGGTTAGTGAGCAGTTCTTC. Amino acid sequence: CASGQAGTGVSEQFF.

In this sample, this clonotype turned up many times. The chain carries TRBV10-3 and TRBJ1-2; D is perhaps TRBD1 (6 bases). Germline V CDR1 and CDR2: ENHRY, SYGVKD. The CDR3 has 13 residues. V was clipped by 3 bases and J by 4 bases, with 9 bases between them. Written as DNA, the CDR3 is TGTGCCATCAGTGACCGGGGGGCCTATGGCTACACCTTC. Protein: CAISDRGAYGYTF.

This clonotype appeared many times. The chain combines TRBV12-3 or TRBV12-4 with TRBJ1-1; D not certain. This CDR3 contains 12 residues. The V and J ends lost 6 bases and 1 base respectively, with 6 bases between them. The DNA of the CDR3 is TGTGCCAGCAGATGGACGAACACTGAAGCTTTCTTT. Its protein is CASRWTNTEAFF.

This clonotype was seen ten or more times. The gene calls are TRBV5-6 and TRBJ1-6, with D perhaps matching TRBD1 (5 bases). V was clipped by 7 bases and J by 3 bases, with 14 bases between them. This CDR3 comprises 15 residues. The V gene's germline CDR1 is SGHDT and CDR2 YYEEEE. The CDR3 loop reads CASRRGGHYNSPLHF. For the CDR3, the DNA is TGTGCCAGCCGACGTGGAGGACACTATAATTCACCCCTCCACTTT.

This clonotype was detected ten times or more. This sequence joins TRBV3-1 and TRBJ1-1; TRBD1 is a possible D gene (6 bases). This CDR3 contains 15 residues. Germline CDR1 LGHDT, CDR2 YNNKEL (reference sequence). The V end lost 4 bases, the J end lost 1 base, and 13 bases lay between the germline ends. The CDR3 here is CASSRLGGRNTEAFF. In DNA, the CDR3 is TGTGCCAGCAGCCGCTTGGGGGGGCGGAACACTGAAGCTTTCTTT.

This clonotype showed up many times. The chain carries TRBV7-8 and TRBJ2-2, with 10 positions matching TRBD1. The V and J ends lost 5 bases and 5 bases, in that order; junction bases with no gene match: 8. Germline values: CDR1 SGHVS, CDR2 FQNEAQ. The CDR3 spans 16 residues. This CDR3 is CASSHLDRGKTGELFF. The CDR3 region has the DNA TGTGCCAGCAGCCACCTGGACAGGGGGAAAACCGGGGAGCTGTTTTTT.